The 20 T cell receptor beta chains reported below all come from one sample, sequenced in a study. TCRdb re-derived calls from the 5' RACE reads in MiXCR, one entry per CDR3 protein. Of some 40,000 distinct CDR3 sequences in the sample, 29% were seen once. The sample taken for sequencing was memory CD4+ T cells sorted from a lymph node. The subset: memory CD4+ T cells, CD4+CD45RO+CD25-. Receptors were obtained from a female donor with breast cancer.

The chain links TRBV7-2 to TRBJ2-3; 7 bases fit TRBD2. CDR1 is SGHTA, CDR2 FQGNSA, per germline. CDR3 length: 14 residues. The junction had 3 bases not matched to a gene; V was cut back by 0 bases and J by 6 bases. DNA for the CDR3: TGTGCCAGCAGCTTAGCGCGGGGGTCTGATACGCAGTATTTT. Encoded protein: CASSLARGSDTQYF.

This chain joins TRBV7-9 and TRBJ2-7; 8 bases fit TRBD1. Per the germline V gene, CDR1 is SEHNR and CDR2 is FQNEAQ (reference sequence). The CDR3 consists of 14 residues. The junction had 6 bases not matched to a gene; V was cut back by 5 bases and J by 3 bases. In DNA form, the CDR3 reads TGTGCCAGCAGCCGCCGGGACAGGAACTACGAGCAGTACTTC. It encodes CASSRRDRNYEQYF.

This chain links TRBV6-5 with TRBJ2-2; 15 bases line up with TRBD2. The CDR3 extends over 19 amino acids. V lost 6 bases, J lost 4 bases, and 12 bases stayed unmatched. The germline CDR1 and CDR2 sequences are MNHEY and SVGAGI. The CDR3 sequence is CASSSAPGTSGRITGELFF. The CDR3 nucleotides read TGTGCCAGCAGCTCGGCTCCCGGGACTAGCGGGAGGATCACCGGGGAGCTGTTTTTT.

The chain has TRBV5-1 and TRBJ2-1; 7 positions match TRBD2. V shed 4 bases and J 6 bases; nucleotides not matched to a gene: 10. Germline V CDR1 and CDR2: SGHRS, YFSETQ. The CDR3 totals 15 residues. CDR3 coding DNA: TGCGCCAGCAGCCCTTCAGCGGGAATGGTCAATGAGCAGTTCTTC. Protein sequence: CASSPSAGMVNEQFF.

This chain uses TRBV4-1 with TRBJ1-6, with D unresolved. CDR3 length: 16 residues. V lost 0 bases to trimming and J lost 4 bases, with 10 bases between them. The germline V gene has CDR1 MGHRA and CDR2 YSYEKL. As DNA, the CDR3 is TGCGCCAGCAGCCAAGATCGCGGAAATTATAATTCACCCCTCCACTTT. Amino acids: CASSQDRGNYNSPLHF.

In this sample, this clonotype turned up a few times. This chain joins TRBV5-1 and TRBJ2-7; 9 bases agree with TRBD1. V lost 5 bases to trimming and J lost 0 bases; unmatched junction nucleotides: 6. This CDR3 has 15 amino acids. Germline lookup yields CDR1 SGHRS and CDR2 YFSETQ. In DNA, the CDR3 is TGCGCCAGCAGGGCCGGACAGGGGCACTCCTACGAGCAGTACTTC. It specifies CASRAGQGHSYEQYF.

This clonotype is classed as medium-sized. The V call is TRBV20-1, the J call TRBJ2-3; TRBD1 matches 8 bases. The junction had 9 bases not matched to a gene; V was cut back by 8 bases and J by 2 bases. The CDR3 covers 14 residues. Germline CDR1 reads DFQATT; CDR2 reads SNEGSKA (reference sequence). The CDR3 here is CSPRGQDLTDTQYF. CDR3 DNA sequence: TGCAGTCCCCGGGGACAGGACCTCACAGATACGCAGTATTTT.

The genes are TRBV1 and TRBJ2-1; the listed D gene, TRBD2, was not tested against the DNA. TRBV1 is assigned pseudogene status. The CDR3 spans 20 residues. As DNA, the CDR3 is TGCACCAGCAGCCGGGATGGGTCGTCTAGCGGGGGGCCGACCCTCAATGAGCAGTTCTTC. It codes for CTSSRDGSSSGGPTLNEQFF.

The chain is built from TRBV4-1 and TRBJ2-7; 8 positions agree with TRBD1. V shed 1 base, J shed 4 bases, and the junction held 3 bases outside the gene matches. Germline values: CDR1 MGHRA, CDR2 YSYEKL. The CDR3 totals 14 residues. The CDR3 nucleotides are TGCGCCAGCAGCCAAGGGCAGGGGGCTTACGAGCAGTACTTC. Translation gives CASSQGQGAYEQYF.

In the case of this clonotype: Germline and junction disagree at one end, which may indicate a read error. This chain connects TRBV12-3 or TRBV12-4 to TRBJ1-2, with D unresolved. The CDR3 covers 13 residues. CDR3 amino acids: CASSSGGLYGYAF. CDR3 nucleotide sequence: TGTGCCAGCAGTTCGGGTGGACTTTATGGCTACGCCTTC.

At least ten counts were recorded for this clonotype. This chain links TRBV6-1 with TRBJ2-4; D is unclear. Germline V gene data show CDR1 as MNHNS and CDR2 as SASEGT. The CDR3 runs 13 residues. Trimming removed 4 bases from V and 6 bases from J, with 10 bases in between. This chain's CDR3 is CASSVGNGNIQYF. The CDR3 bases are TGTGCCAGCAGTGTAGGGAATGGAAACATTCAGTACTTC.

The table lists this clonotype with a few counts. The rearrangement joins TRBV6-1 to TRBJ1-1; TRBD1 might be the D (5 bases). The ends were cut back, 4 bases at V and 5 bases at J, with 14 bases in the middle. Germline lookup yields CDR1 MNHNS and CDR2 SASEGT. CDR3 length: 14 amino acids. The CDR3 DNA sequence: TGTGCCAGCAGTGGGGGCACTAAGGTGACTGAAGCTTTCTTT. It specifies CASSGGTKVTEAFF.

The V and J genes are TRBV25-1 and TRBJ2-7, with D possibly being TRBD2 (6 bases). Trimming shortened V by 5 bases and J by 4 bases, and 15 bases separated the two germline ends. Germline CDR1 reads MGHDK; CDR2 reads SYGVNS. The length of the CDR3 is 14 residues. CDR3: CASSRGGRSYEQYF. In DNA, the CDR3 is TGTGCCAGCAGTCGTGGAGGGAGATCTTACGAGCAGTACTTC.

The table lists this clonotype with a few counts. The rearrangement links TRBV20-1 to TRBJ2-7, with D unclear. Per the germline V gene, CDR1 is DFQATT and CDR2 is SNEGSKA (reference sequence). The CDR3 has 14 residues. V lost 2 bases to trimming and J lost 5 bases, with 16 bases between them. The CDR3 spells CSARTPGAKDEQYF. For the CDR3, the DNA is TGCAGTGCTAGAACACCCGGTGCAAAAGACGAGCAGTACTTC.

This rearrangement joins TRBV5-1 to TRBJ2-1; 12 bases are a match to TRBD2. CDR1 and CDR2 from the germline V gene are SGHRS and YFSETQ. The V gene end was trimmed by 0 bases and the J gene end by 5 bases; junction bases not matched to a gene: 6. CDR3 length: 17 amino acids. The CDR3 bases are TGCGCCAGCAGCTTGGGACTAGCGGGAGATGCGGACAATGAGCAGTTCTTC. It is translated as CASSLGLAGDADNEQFF.

The table lists this clonotype with a few counts. The CDR3 nucleotides read TGTGCCAGCAGTTTGGGATGGGACACCATATATTTT. Its translation: CASSLGWDTIYF. The chain employs TRBV28 and TRBJ1-3, with D unresolved. In germline, CDR1 is MDHEN, CDR2 SYDVKM. The germline V and J ends were trimmed by 3 bases and 8 bases, with 8 bases remaining between them. CDR3 length: 12 amino acids.

This clonotype was seen at least ten times. The chain joins TRBV5-1 to TRBJ2-2; 9 bases match TRBD1. In germline, CDR1 is SGHRS, CDR2 YFSETQ. The CDR3 is 15 residues long. V trimming: 3 bases; J trimming: 4 bases; junction bases outside the gene matches: 4. CDR3 residues: CASSSRQGGTGELFF. The DNA for the CDR3 is TGCGCCAGCAGCTCACGACAGGGGGGCACCGGGGAGCTGTTTTTT.

The CDR3 DNA reads TGTGCCAGCACCAGCCCCCTAGAGGAGACGAGCACAGATACGCAGTATTTT. Its translation: CASTSPLEETSTDTQYF. The genes are TRBV28 and TRBJ2-3; D is unresolved. In germline, CDR1 is MDHEN, CDR2 SYDVKM. V shed 7 bases and J shed 0 bases, with 20 bases lying between them. CDR3 size: 17 residues.

The rearrangement uses TRBV7-3 and TRBJ2-2, with 9 bases aligning to TRBD1. After removal of 10 bases from V and 4 bases from J, the junction contained 7 bases not matched to a gene. Germline V gives CDR1 SGHTA, CDR2 FQGTGA. This CDR3 spans 14 amino acids. CDR3: CATRDREATGELFF. The CDR3 coding sequence is TGTGCCACCAGGGACAGGGAAGCCACCGGGGAGCTGTTTTTT.

This chain uses TRBV29-1 with TRBJ2-3; D is unresolved. Germline V gene lookup returns CDR1 SQVTM and CDR2 ANQGSEA. V was pared by 1 base and J by 9 bases, with 5 bases between. The CDR3 has 10 amino acids. CDR3 bases: TGCAGCGTTGAAGTAGACACGCAGTATTTT. Protein product: CSVEVDTQYF.